This is a list of T cell receptor beta chains from one sample in a study of blood T cells in healthy people across ages. Via MiXCR, TCRdb re-called the 5' RACE reads, giving one row per CDR3 protein. There are 650,000 to 1,000,000 distinct CDR3 sequences in the sample; 35% to 60% occur only once, and 15% to 20% lies in the top ten. The sequenced sample was blood. These TCRs come from an elderly man in good health. CDR3s include the opening cysteine and the closing phenylalanine or tryptophan. The D gene is left open where the match is weak. Only part of the rows carry a size: once, few, many, or a class if the clone is expanded.

TRBJ2-5 | once | TRBD1 | TRBV29-1 | TGCAGCGTGGGACAGAAAAAAGAGACCCAGTACTTC | CSVGQKKETQYF
TRBJ2-1 | few | TRBD2 | TRBV29-1 | TGCAGCGTTGGCGGGAGTTCCTACAATGAGCAGTTCTTC | CSVGGSSYNEQFF
TRBJ2-7 | . | TRBD2 | TRBV28 | TGTGCCAGCAGCCGTGGGGGGGATTACTACGAGCAGTACTTC | CASSRGGDYYEQYF
TRBJ1-4 | . | . | TRBV23-1 | TGCGCCAGCAGTCAAGGCGACTGGGTAGATGAAAAACTGTTTTTT | CASSQGDWVDEKLFF
TRBJ2-1 | . | TRBD1 | TRBV6-1 | TGTGCCAGCAGTGCCACAGGGGAAGGAAGGAATGAGCAGTTCTTC | CASSATGEGRNEQFF
TRBJ2-5 | . | . | TRBV29-1 | TGCAGCGTTGAACAATGGGGGAACCAAGGGACCCAGTACTTC | CSVEQWGNQGTQYF
TRBJ2-5 | . | . | TRBV29-1 | TGCAGCGTTGAGGAGGGGGGTTCAGAGACCCAGTACTTC | CSVEEGGSETQYF
TRBJ2-2 | . | . | TRBV4-3 | TGCGCCAGCAGCCAAGAAGTAGGAGCGGCCGAGGAGCTGTTTTTT | CASSQEVGAAEELFF
TRBJ2-1 | many | . | TRBV3-1 | TGTGCCAGCAGCCAAGATCCTGCCAGACTCAATGAGCAGTTCTTC | CASSQDPARLNEQFF
TRBJ1-5 | many | . | TRBV7-9 | TGTGCCAGCAGTTGGGGTAGCAATCAGCCCCAGCATTTT | CASSWGSNQPQHF
TRBJ2-5 | . | . | TRBV20-1 | TGCAGTGCTAGGGGCTTTCGCTACCAACAAGAGACCCAGTACTTC | CSARGFRYQQETQYF
TRBJ2-7 | . | TRBD1 | TRBV30 | TGTGCACGAGGGGGACAGGAGAGCTCCTACGAGCAGTACTTC | CARGGQESSYEQYF
TRBJ1-1 | few | TRBD1 | TRBV29-1 | TGCAGCGTTAGGACAGGGGGAAACACTGAAGCTTTCTTT | CSVRTGGNTEAFF
TRBJ2-7 | . | TRBD1 | TRBV25-1 | TGTGCCAGCAGTGAATCGGGGACAGTGCCCTACGAGCAGTACTTC | CASSESGTVPYEQYF
TRBJ1-2 | few | . | TRBV20-1 | TGCAGTGCTAGAGCCGAACTCGGGGACTATGGCTACACCTTC | CSARAELGDYGYTF
TRBJ1-2 | few | TRBD1 | TRBV2 | TGTGCCAGCAGTGACCCCCGGGACAGATATGGCTACACCTTC | CASSDPRDRYGYTF
TRBJ2-3 | . | TRBD2 | TRBV6-5 | TGTGCCAGCAGCCGCGGACTAGAAGATACGCAGTATTTT | CASSRGLEDTQYF
TRBJ2-3 | few | . | TRBV12-3/TRBV12-4 | TGTGCCAGCAGTTTTCAAGCGGATACTAGCACAGATACGCAGTATTTT | CASSFQADTSTDTQYF
TRBJ2-3 | many | . | TRBV11-1 | TGTGCCAGCAGCCCTCGGGACGCCAACACAGATACGCAGTATTTT | CASSPRDANTDTQYF
TRBJ1-5 | few | . | TRBV7-2 | TGTGCCAGCAGCTTAGGACAGCACAATCAGCCCCAGCATTTT | CASSLGQHNQPQHF
TRBJ2-3 | . | . | TRBV29-1 | TGCAGCGTTGAGATATTAACAGGGAGGACAGATACGCAGTATTTT | CSVEILTGRTDTQYF
TRBJ2-3 | few | TRBD2 | TRBV7-2 | TGTGCCAGCAGCTTAGCTGCTAGCGGGAGTGGTGATACGCAGTATTTT | CASSLAASGSGDTQYF
TRBJ2-7 | many | TRBD2 | TRBV20-1 | TGCAGTGCTGCCGTGGGTAGCGGGAGTAATTACGAGCAGTACTTC | CSAAVGSGSNYEQYF
TRBJ1-1 | . | . | TRBV6-1 | TGTGCCAGCAGTGGGGACGGTCGCAAAGGTAACACTGAAGCTTTCTTT | CASSGDGRKGNTEAFF
TRBJ2-2 | few | TRBD2 | TRBV12-3/TRBV12-4 | TGTGCCACCTTGGGAGGGGTCGGGGAGCTGTTTTTT | CATLGGVGELFF
TRBJ1-1 | . | . | TRBV2 | TGTGCCAGCACTGTAAGTCGGGTCGAAGCTTTCTTT | CASTVSRVEAFF
TRBJ2-4 | . | TRBD2 | TRBV29-1 | TGCAGCGTTGCTAGCGGAATAAACATTCAGTACTTC | CSVASGINIQYF
TRBJ1-2 | few | . | TRBV12-3/TRBV12-4 | TGTGCCAGCAGTGACCCAGGCCTAGGCTACACCTTC | CASSDPGLGYTF
TRBJ2-1 | few | . | TRBV6-4 | TGTGCCACTAGAGGACGTCTGTTCTTC | CATRGRLFF
TRBJ2-5 | . | TRBD2 | TRBV10-1 | TGCGCCAGCAGTGAGTCGGCTAGCGGGTACCAAGAGACCCAGTACTTC | CASSESASGYQETQYF